This is a list of T cell receptor beta chains from one sample in a study of T-cell memory formation after mild COVID-19. TCRdb reanalysed the 5' RACE reads using MiXCR and keeps one entry per CDR3 protein. Of 300,000 to 350,000 distinct CDR3 sequences listed, over 11% were seen once; the top ten hold around 20%. The source material was PBMCs or a T cell subset sorted from them (not recorded which). Source of these receptors: a man aged 18 to 30 who had mild COVID-19 (a few samples of this study predate the infection). Cell type and time point are not known. Both conserved end residues are part of each CDR3. The D gene is left open where the match is weak. The listing skips clone size in some rows; elsewhere it reads once, few, many or a size class.

TRBJ1-5,TRBV12-3/TRBV12-4,few,TRBD1,CASTGTGGQPQHF,TGTGCCAGCACCGGGACAGGGGGTCAGCCCCAGCATTTT
TRBJ2-7,TRBV7-6,few,NA,CASSSANSYEQYF,TGTGCCAGCAGCTCAGCAAACTCCTACGAGCAGTACTTC
TRBJ1-3,TRBV5-6,few,NA,CASSFYNGNTIYF,TGTGCCAGCAGCTTTTACAATGGAAACACCATATATTTT
TRBJ1-1,TRBV6-2/TRBV6-3,NA,NA,CASSGDNTEAFF,TGTGCCAGCAGTGGGGACAACACTGAAGCTTTCTTT
TRBJ1-2,TRBV18,NA,NA,CASSQGQDQGYTF,TGTGCCAGCTCACAGGGACAAGATCAGGGCTACACCTTC
TRBJ2-5,TRBV6-5,few,NA,CASSYLGRAHGETQYF,TGTGCCAGCAGTTACCTAGGACGGGCCCATGGAGAGACCCAGTACTTC
TRBJ2-3,TRBV20-1,many,NA,CSASDRRSTDTQYF,TGCAGTGCCTCGGACCGGAGAAGCACAGATACGCAGTATTTT
TRBJ2-2,TRBV7-2,NA,NA,CASSLSWPSNTGELFF,TGTGCCAGCAGCTTATCCTGGCCATCGAACACCGGGGAGCTGTTTTTT
TRBJ2-5,TRBV29-1,many,NA,CSVWPPPWF,TGCAGCGTTTGGCCCCCTCCTTGGTTC
TRBJ2-1,TRBV7-2,few,NA,CASSLPGLAYNEQFF,TGTGCCAGCAGCTTACCGGGACTGGCCTACAATGAGCAGTTCTTC
TRBJ1-2,TRBV20-1,NA,TRBD1,CSARPRDRGFDGYTF,TGCAGTGCTAGACCTAGGGACAGGGGGTTTGATGGCTACACCTTC
TRBJ2-1,TRBV5-1,NA,NA,CASSLVDFSYNEQFF,TGCGCCAGCAGCTTGGTGGATTTCTCCTACAATGAGCAGTTCTTC
TRBJ2-1,TRBV5-6,NA,NA,CASSAGSSLVEQFF,TGTGCCAGCAGCGCGGGTAGCAGTCTGGTTGAGCAGTTCTTC
TRBJ1-1,TRBV10-3,NA,NA,CAISVTASREAFF,TGTGCCATCAGTGTAACAGCTTCGAGGGAGGCTTTCTTT
TRBJ2-7,TRBV7-8,many,NA,CASSNRGGYEQYF,TGTGCCAGCAGCAACAGGGGAGGGTACGAGCAGTACTTC
TRBJ2-5,TRBV2,NA,TRBD2,CASSERSGGYQETQYF,TGTGCCAGCAGTGAAAGAAGCGGGGGGTACCAAGAGACCCAGTACTTC
TRBJ1-2,TRBV12-3/TRBV12-4,few,NA,CASSFSVDYGYTF,TGTGCCAGCAGTTTTAGTGTGGACTATGGCTACACCTTC
TRBJ1-2,TRBV14,NA,TRBD1,CASSQVDRVYGYTF,TGTGCCAGCAGCCAAGTTGACAGGGTATATGGCTACACCTTC
TRBJ2-4,TRBV4-1,NA,TRBD1,CASSQDRTGASEAKNIQYF,TGCGCCAGCAGCCAAGATAGGACAGGGGCTTCGGAAGCCAAAAACATTCAGTACTTC
TRBJ2-7,TRBV27,NA,NA,CASSLSDRVYEQYF,TGTGCCAGCAGTTTATCCGACAGAGTTTACGAGCAGTACTTC
TRBJ2-4,TRBV7-2,few,NA,CASSSVPGPRPGNIQYF,TGTGCCAGCAGCTCGGTACCCGGGCCCCGCCCTGGAAACATTCAGTACTTC
TRBJ2-5,TRBV7-3,few,TRBD2,CASSRGLAGSAGETQYF,TGTGCCAGCAGCCGCGGACTAGCGGGCTCCGCGGGGGAGACCCAGTACTTC
TRBJ2-7,TRBV27,few,NA,CASSPLALVYEQYF,TGTGCCAGCAGCCCTCTAGCCTTAGTCTACGAGCAGTACTTC
TRBJ2-1,TRBV6-5,few,NA,CASSAVWDEQFF,TGTGCCAGCAGTGCCGTCTGGGATGAGCAGTTCTTC
TRBJ1-5,TRBV4-3,NA,NA,CASSQEVQGNQPQHF,TGCGCCAGCAGCCAAGAGGTCCAGGGAAATCAGCCCCAGCATTTT
TRBJ1-2,TRBV4-1,NA,TRBD1,CASSQGYRGDYGYTF,TGCGCCAGCAGCCAAGGATACAGGGGTGACTATGGCTACACCTTC
TRBJ2-5,TRBV15,many,NA,CATSVGLSWETQYF,TGTGCCACCAGCGTTGGACTCTCCTGGGAGACCCAGTACTTC
TRBJ1-1,TRBV6-6,NA,TRBD1,CASSLRGTGGVTEAFF,TGTGCCAGCAGTCTGAGAGGAACAGGGGGAGTCACTGAAGCTTTCTTT